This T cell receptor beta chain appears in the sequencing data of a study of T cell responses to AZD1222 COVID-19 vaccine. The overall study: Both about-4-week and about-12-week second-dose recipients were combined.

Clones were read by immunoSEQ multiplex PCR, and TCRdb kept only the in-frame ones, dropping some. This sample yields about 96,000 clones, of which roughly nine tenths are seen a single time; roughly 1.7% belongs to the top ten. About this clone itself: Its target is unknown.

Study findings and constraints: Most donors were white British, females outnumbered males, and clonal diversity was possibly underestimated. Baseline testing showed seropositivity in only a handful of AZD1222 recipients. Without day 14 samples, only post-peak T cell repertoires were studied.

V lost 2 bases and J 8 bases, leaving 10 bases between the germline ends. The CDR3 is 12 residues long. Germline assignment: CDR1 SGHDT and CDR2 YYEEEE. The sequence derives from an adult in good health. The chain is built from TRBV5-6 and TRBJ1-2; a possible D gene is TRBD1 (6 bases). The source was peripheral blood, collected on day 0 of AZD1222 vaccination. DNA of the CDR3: TGTGCCAGCAGCTTAGGGGGGCCAGGCTACACCTTC. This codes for CASSLGGPGYTF. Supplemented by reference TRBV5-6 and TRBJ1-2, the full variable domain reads DAGVTQSPTHLIKTRGQQVTLRCSPKSGHDTVSWYQQALGQGPQFIFQYYEEEERQRGNFPDRFSGHQFPNYSSELNVNALLLGDSALYLCASSLGGPGYTFGSGTRLTVV.